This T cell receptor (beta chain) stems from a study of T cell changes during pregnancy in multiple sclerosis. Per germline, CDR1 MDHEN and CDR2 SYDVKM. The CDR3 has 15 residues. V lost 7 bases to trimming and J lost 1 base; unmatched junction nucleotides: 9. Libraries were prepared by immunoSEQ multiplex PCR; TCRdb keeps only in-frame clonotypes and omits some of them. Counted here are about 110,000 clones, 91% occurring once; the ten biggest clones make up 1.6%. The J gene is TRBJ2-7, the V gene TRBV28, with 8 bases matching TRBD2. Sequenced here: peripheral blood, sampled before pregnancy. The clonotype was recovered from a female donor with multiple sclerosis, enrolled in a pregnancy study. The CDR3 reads CASTDKAGGSYEQYF. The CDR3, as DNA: TGTGCCAGCACCGACAAGGCGGGAGGTTCCTACGAGCAGTACTTC.